These T cell receptor beta chains were read from a single sample in a study of blood T cells in healthy people across ages. One entry per CDR3 protein, called by TCRdb with MiXCR from the 5' RACE reads. The table shows 660,000 or so distinct CDR3 sequences, with around three fifths occurring only once. The specimen was blood. The receptors derive from a man in his sixties in good health. Each CDR3 is given with its conserved first and last residue. A D gene is named only where the DNA matches it firmly. A row's size may be missing; if present it is once, few, many or a size class.

j_call	v_call	d_call	clone_size	cdr3_nt	cdr3_aa
TRBJ2-7	TRBV15	-	-	TGTGCCACCAGCAGTAACGCAGCCTACGAGCAGTACTTC	CATSSNAAYEQYF
TRBJ2-5	TRBV3-1	TRBD1	-	TGTGCCAGCAGCCAAGAGACCGGGACAGGGGAGACCCAGTACTTC	CASSQETGTGETQYF
TRBJ2-3	TRBV6-1	TRBD2	-	TGTGCCAGCAGTGAATTAGGCGGGGGAGACACAGATACGCAGTATTTT	CASSELGGGDTDTQYF
TRBJ2-4	TRBV11-2	TRBD1	-	TGTGCCAGCAGCTCCCGGACAGGGGGGAAGGGCATTCAGTACTTC	CASSSRTGGKGIQYF
TRBJ1-5	TRBV6-5	-	-	TGTGCCAGCAGTCCGACTTATAGCAATCAGCCCCAGCATTTT	CASSPTYSNQPQHF
TRBJ1-2	TRBV28	TRBD1	-	TGTGCCAGCAGTCCGTACGGACAGGGCGTCTTACGGAATGGCTACACCTTC	CASSPYGQGVLRNGYTF
TRBJ2-4	TRBV5-6	-	-	TGTGCCAGCAGCGATTCCGGGACTCTCTCGTGGGAGCAGTACTTC	CASSDSGTLSWEQYF
TRBJ2-5	TRBV6-5	-	few	TGTGCCAGCAGTCGACAGCAACAAGAGACCCAGTACTTC	CASSRQQQETQYF
TRBJ2-2	TRBV6-5	-	few	TGTGCCAGCAGGAAGGAGGGGAGCACCGGGGAGCTGTTTTTT	CASRKEGSTGELFF
TRBJ1-1	TRBV29-1	-	-	TGCAGCGTTGTGCAGGCCGGCTATGAAGCTTTCTTT	CSVVQAGYEAFF
TRBJ1-4	TRBV12-3/TRBV12-4	TRBD1	-	TGTGCCAGCAGTCCCCCCCGACAGGGGAATGAAAAACTGTTTTTT	CASSPPRQGNEKLFF
TRBJ1-2	TRBV4-1	TRBD1	-	TGCGCCAGCAGCCAAGAAGGGCTGACCGGGACAGGTACTAACTATGGCTACACCTTC	CASSQEGLTGTGTNYGYTF
TRBJ2-7	TRBV29-1	TRBD1	few	TGCAGCGTTGCAGGGGGTACCTACGAGCAGTACTTC	CSVAGGTYEQYF
TRBJ1-2	TRBV5-4	-	few	TGTGCCAGCAGCTTAAAAGTCGTCTATGGCTACACCTTC	CASSLKVVYGYTF
TRBJ1-5	TRBV20-1	-	-	TGCAGTGCTAGCCGGCAGGGCAATAGCAATCAGCCCCAGCATTTT	CSASRQGNSNQPQHF
TRBJ1-2	TRBV6-1	-	-	TGTGCCAGCAGTGAATTGGGCAGGGTGGGGTATGGCTACACCTTC	CASSELGRVGYGYTF
TRBJ2-5	TRBV5-6	TRBD2	once	TGTGCCAGCAGCTTGGGCAGGTCGCGGGAGCAGTACTTC	CASSLGRSREQYF
TRBJ2-5	TRBV4-1	-	-	TGCGCCAGCAGCCAGGGGGCCACGAGTCAAGAGACCCAGTACTTC	CASSQGATSQETQYF
TRBJ2-7	TRBV20-1	-	once	TGCAGTGCTAGACCCGACAGGCAACGGGAGCAGTACTTC	CSARPDRQREQYF
TRBJ2-1	TRBV20-1	-	-	TGCAGTGCTAGAGACTCAACAGGCTTAGGGAATGAGCAGTTCTTC	CSARDSTGLGNEQFF
TRBJ2-5	TRBV6-2/TRBV6-3	TRBD1	-	TGTGCCAGCAGCCCCAGGGGGTTTGTGGAGACCCAGTACTTC	CASSPRGFVETQYF
TRBJ2-3	TRBV25-1	-	-	TGTGCCAGCAGTGAATCTTTCGGGGGCGTTACCCCAGATACGCAGTATTTT	CASSESFGGVTPDTQYF
TRBJ2-5	TRBV12-3/TRBV12-4	TRBD1	few	TGTGCCAGCAGTAATTACAGGGGAGAGACCCAGTACTTC	CASSNYRGETQYF
TRBJ1-2	TRBV27	TRBD1	-	TGTGCCAGCAGTCCTCGCAGGGGGTCCGATGGCTACACCTTC	CASSPRRGSDGYTF
TRBJ2-1	TRBV9	TRBD2	-	TGTGCCAGCAGCGTAGCACTAGCGGGGGGCACCTACAATGAGCAGTTCTTC	CASSVALAGGTYNEQFF
TRBJ2-7	TRBV5-1	TRBD1	-	TGCGCCAGCAGCCAAACCGGGACAGGGATGATATACGAGCAGTACTTC	CASSQTGTGMIYEQYF
TRBJ2-5	TRBV20-1	TRBD2	-	TGCAGCACCCGGGGGGGCCAAGAGACCCAGTACTTC	CSTRGGQETQYF
TRBJ2-6	TRBV2	-	once	TGTGCCCGTGGAACAGGCGCACAGCTGAGCTCTGGGGCCAACGTCCTGACTTTC	CARGTGAQLSSGANVLTF
TRBJ2-1	TRBV13	-	-	TGTGCCAGCAGCTTAGTGGCCCGCAGGGTGGGGGTATTCAATGAGCAGTTCTTC	CASSLVARRVGVFNEQFF
TRBJ2-1	TRBV11-2	TRBD2	many	TGTGCCAGCAGCTTGATTAGCGGGGGGTATTACAATGAGCAGTTCTTC	CASSLISGGYYNEQFF
TRBJ2-7	TRBV7-2	TRBD2	-	TGTGCCAGCAGCTTAGCGGGAGTAGCGGGGGGCGAGCAGTACTTC	CASSLAGVAGGEQYF
TRBJ2-3	TRBV10-3	TRBD2	-	TGTGCCATCAGTGACCTAGCGGGGGGGCCAGGAGATACGCAGTATTTT	CAISDLAGGPGDTQYF
TRBJ1-2	TRBV12-3/TRBV12-4	-	-	TGTGCCAGCAGTTACTATGGGACGGACTATGGCTACACCTTC	CASSYYGTDYGYTF
TRBJ1-2	TRBV29-1	-	-	TGCAGCGGACGAACGAACCTCTATGGCTACACCTTC	CSGRTNLYGYTF
TRBJ2-7	TRBV20-1	TRBD1	-	TGCAGTGCTAGAGCAGGGGGCTACGAGCAGTACTTC	CSARAGGYEQYF
TRBJ1-2	TRBV7-2	-	-	TGTGCCAGCAGCTCGCCTAGGGTCGACTATGGCTACACCTTC	CASSSPRVDYGYTF
TRBJ2-3	TRBV4-2	TRBD2	-	TGTGCCAGCAGCCAAGATAGGACTAGCGGACCCTTCATAGATACGCAGTATTTT	CASSQDRTSGPFIDTQYF
TRBJ1-2	TRBV11-2	-	-	TGTGCCAGCAGCTTTGGTGGCAGGGAAATGGATGGCTACACCTTC	CASSFGGREMDGYTF
TRBJ2-6	TRBV9	TRBD1	-	TGTGCCAACAGCGTAGATGGGGCAGGGGGACGTGGGGCCAACGTCCTGACTTTC	CANSVDGAGGRGANVLTF
TRBJ2-1	TRBV11-2	TRBD1	-	TGTGCCAGCAGATCGGGACAGGGGAAGAATGAGCAGTTCTTC	CASRSGQGKNEQFF
TRBJ2-3	TRBV7-2	-	-	TGTGCCAGCAGCGACTTGGGCGGTGCGCAGTATTTT	CASSDLGGAQYF
TRBJ2-3	TRBV9	TRBD2	-	TGTGCCAGCAGCGGCGGGGGGTGGGAAGATACGCAGTATTTT	CASSGGGWEDTQYF
TRBJ2-3	TRBV7-9	-	-	TGTGCCAGCAGCCTCCCCCTCAATACGCAGTATTTT	CASSLPLNTQYF
TRBJ2-1	TRBV20-1	TRBD2	once	TGCAGTGCTAGAGATCTCGGGCGGGAGGTCGATGAGCAGTTCTTC	CSARDLGREVDEQFF
TRBJ2-5	TRBV27	-	-	TGTGCCAGCAGTGTTAAAGGTGGGAGGGAGACCCAGTACTTC	CASSVKGGRETQYF
TRBJ2-1	TRBV7-8	-	-	TGTGCCAGCAGCTTAGCGGGGGACACTTACAATGAGCAGTTCTTC	CASSLAGDTYNEQFF
TRBJ1-1	TRBV27	-	-	TGTGCCAGCAGACATCAAGGTGGGAGTGCAACTGAAGCTTTCTTT	CASRHQGGSATEAFF
TRBJ2-1	TRBV5-1	TRBD1	-	TGCGCCAGCAGCTCGCGACAGGGGACCATCGGCGAGCAGTTCTTC	CASSSRQGTIGEQFF
TRBJ2-5	TRBV28	-	few	TGTGCCAGCAGCCCTCCGGCGCTGGAGACCCAGTACTTC	CASSPPALETQYF
TRBJ1-2	TRBV3-1	-	-	TGTGCCAGCAGCCAAGATCCGGCAGAAGTATACACCTTC	CASSQDPAEVYTF
TRBJ1-2	TRBV27	TRBD1	-	TGTGCCAGCAGAGAACAGGGGGGGGGCTACACCTTC	CASREQGGGYTF
TRBJ2-1	TRBV2	-	-	TGTGCCAGCAGTGATGACCAACGGGAAGGGTTCTTC	CASSDDQREGFF
TRBJ2-7	TRBV19	TRBD1	-	TGTGCCAGTAGTCCGGGGACAGACCACGAGCAGTACTTC	CASSPGTDHEQYF
TRBJ1-4	TRBV29-1	-	-	TGCGGCGTTGAAGGTTCAGGGGCTGAAAAACTGTTTTTT	CGVEGSGAEKLFF
TRBJ2-3	TRBV21-1	-	-	TGTGCCAGCAGCAGAGGACTAGCTAATCCAGATACGCAGTATTTT	CASSRGLANPDTQYF
TRBJ2-3	TRBV5-1	-	few	TGCGCCAGCTCCGAAGGGGGGGCTTACGCAGATACGCAGTATTTT	CASSEGGAYADTQYF
TRBJ2-1	TRBV7-9	TRBD1	few	TGTGCCAGCAGCTCACGCCCGGGACAGTCATCCGAGCAGTTCTTC	CASSSRPGQSSEQFF